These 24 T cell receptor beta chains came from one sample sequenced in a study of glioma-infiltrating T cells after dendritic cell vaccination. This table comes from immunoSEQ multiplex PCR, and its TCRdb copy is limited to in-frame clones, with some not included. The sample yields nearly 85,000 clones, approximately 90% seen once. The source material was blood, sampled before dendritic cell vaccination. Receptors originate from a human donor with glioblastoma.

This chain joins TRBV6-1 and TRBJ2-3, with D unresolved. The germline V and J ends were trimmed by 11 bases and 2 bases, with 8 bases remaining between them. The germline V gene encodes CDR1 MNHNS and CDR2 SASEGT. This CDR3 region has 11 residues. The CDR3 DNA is TGTGCCCTAGGATACACAGATACGCAGTATTTT. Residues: CALGYTDTQYF.

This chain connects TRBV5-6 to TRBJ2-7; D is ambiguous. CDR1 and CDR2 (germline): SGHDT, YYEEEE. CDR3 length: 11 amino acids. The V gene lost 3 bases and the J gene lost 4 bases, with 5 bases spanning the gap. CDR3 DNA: TGTGCCAGCAGCTCCCTATACGAGCAGTACTTC. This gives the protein CASSSLYEQYF. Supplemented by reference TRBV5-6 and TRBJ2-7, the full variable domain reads DAGVTQSPTHLIKTRGQQVTLRCSPKSGHDTVSWYQQALGQGPQFIFQYYEEEERQRGNFPDRFSGHQFPNYSSELNVNALLLGDSALYLCASSSLYEQYFGPGTRLTVT.

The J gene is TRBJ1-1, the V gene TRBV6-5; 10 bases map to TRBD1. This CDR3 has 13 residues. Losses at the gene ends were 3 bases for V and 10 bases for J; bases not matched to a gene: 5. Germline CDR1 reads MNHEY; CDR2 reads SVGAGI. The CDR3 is CASSYDRGRVAFF. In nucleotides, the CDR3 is TGTGCCAGCAGTTATGACAGGGGGCGGGTAGCTTTCTTT.

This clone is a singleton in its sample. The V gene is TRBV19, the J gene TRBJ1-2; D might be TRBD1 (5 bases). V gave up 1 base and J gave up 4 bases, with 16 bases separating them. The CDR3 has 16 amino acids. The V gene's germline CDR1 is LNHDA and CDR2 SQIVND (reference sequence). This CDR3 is CASSIVGAGKGYGYTF. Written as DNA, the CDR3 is TGTGCCAGTAGTATAGTTGGCGCAGGGAAGGGCTATGGCTACACCTTC.

CDR3 in DNA: TGTGCCAGCTCAGCGGGAGCGACAGATACGCAGTATTTT. It yields the protein CASSAGATDTQYF. The J gene is TRBJ2-3, the V gene TRBV18, with 7 nucleotides matching TRBD2. Germline V gives CDR1 KGHSH, CDR2 LQKENI. J was trimmed by 3 bases and V by 5 bases; bases with no gene match: 2. The CDR3 has 13 residues.

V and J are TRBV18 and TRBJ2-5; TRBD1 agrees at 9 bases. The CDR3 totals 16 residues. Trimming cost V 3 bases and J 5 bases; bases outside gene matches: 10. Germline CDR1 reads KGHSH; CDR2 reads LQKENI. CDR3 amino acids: CASSPSGQGHAETQYF. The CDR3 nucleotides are TGTGCCAGCTCACCTTCGGGACAGGGTCACGCGGAGACCCAGTACTTC.

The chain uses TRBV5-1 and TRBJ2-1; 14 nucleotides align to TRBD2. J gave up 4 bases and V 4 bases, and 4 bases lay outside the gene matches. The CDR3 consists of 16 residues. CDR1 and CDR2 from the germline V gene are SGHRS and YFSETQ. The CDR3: CASSAGLAGEYNEQFF. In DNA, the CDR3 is TGCGCCAGCAGCGCGGGACTAGCGGGAGAGTACAATGAGCAGTTCTTC.

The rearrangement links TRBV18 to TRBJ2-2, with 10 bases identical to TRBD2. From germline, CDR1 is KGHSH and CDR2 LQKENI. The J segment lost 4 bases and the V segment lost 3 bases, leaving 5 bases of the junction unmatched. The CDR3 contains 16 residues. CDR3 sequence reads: CASSPLAGVGTGELFF. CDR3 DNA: TGTGCCAGCTCACCTCTAGCGGGAGTGGGCACCGGGGAGCTGTTTTTT.

The CDR3: CASSVNLNTEAFF. The DNA of the CDR3 is TGTGCCAGCAGCGTAAACTTGAACACTGAAGCTTTCTTT. The chain links TRBV9 to TRBJ1-1; D uncertain. The length of the CDR3 is 13 residues. Germline-derived CDR1 and CDR2 are SGDLS and YYNGEE. V gave up 1 base and J gave up 0 bases, with 4 bases separating them.

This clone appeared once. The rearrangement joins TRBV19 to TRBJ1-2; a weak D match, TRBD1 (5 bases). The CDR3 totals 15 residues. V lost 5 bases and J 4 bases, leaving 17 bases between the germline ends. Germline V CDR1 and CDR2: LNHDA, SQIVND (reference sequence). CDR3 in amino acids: CASSAGLSRGYGYTF. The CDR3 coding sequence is TGTGCCAGTAGTGCGGGGCTATCGAGGGGCTATGGCTACACCTTC.

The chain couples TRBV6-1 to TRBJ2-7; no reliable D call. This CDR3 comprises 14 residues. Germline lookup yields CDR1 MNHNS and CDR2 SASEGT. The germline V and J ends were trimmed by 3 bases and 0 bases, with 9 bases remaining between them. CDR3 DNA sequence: TGTGCCAGCAGTGACAGTACCCTCTCCTACGAGCAGTACTTC. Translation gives CASSDSTLSYEQYF.

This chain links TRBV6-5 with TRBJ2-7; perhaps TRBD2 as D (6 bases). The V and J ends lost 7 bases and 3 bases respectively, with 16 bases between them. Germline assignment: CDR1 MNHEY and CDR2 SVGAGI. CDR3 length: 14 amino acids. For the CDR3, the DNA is TGTGCCAGCAATAGACACGGGGGTCTCTACGAGCAGTACTTC. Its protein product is CASNRHGGLYEQYF.

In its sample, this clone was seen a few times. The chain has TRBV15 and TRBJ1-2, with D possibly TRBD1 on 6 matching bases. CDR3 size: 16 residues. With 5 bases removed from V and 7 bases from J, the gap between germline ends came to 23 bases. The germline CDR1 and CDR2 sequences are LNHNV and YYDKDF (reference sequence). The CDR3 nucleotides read TGTGCCACCAGCGAGGGTGGGGGCAGGATCGGACGTGGCTACACCTTC. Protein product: CATSEGGGRIGRGYTF.

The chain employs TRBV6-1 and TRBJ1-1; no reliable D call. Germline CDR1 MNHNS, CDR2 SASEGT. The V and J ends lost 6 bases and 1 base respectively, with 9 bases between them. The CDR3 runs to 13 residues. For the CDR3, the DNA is TGTGCCAGCAGGTCGACAACGAACACTGAAGCTTTCTTT. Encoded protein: CASRSTTNTEAFF.

CDR3 bases: TGTGCCAGCAGCTACAGCACCGGACAGCCCCAGCATTTT. This translates into CASSYSTGQPQHF. The chain links TRBV5-6 to TRBJ1-5; D uncertain. The V and J ends lost 3 bases and 7 bases respectively, with 11 bases between them. The germline CDR1 and CDR2 sequences are SGHDT and YYEEEE. This CDR3 is built from 13 residues.

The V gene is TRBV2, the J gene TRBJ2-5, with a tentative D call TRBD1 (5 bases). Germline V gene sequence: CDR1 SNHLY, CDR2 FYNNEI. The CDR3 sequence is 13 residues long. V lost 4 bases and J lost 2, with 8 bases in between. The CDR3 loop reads CASSVRQQETQYF. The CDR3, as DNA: TGTGCCAGCAGTGTTCGACAGCAAGAGACCCAGTACTTC. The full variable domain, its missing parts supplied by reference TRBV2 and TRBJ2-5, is EPEVTQTPSHQVTQMGQEVILRCVPISNHLYFYWYRQILGQKVEFLVSFYNNEISEKSEIFDDQFSVERPDGSNFTLKIRSTKLEDSAMYFCASSVRQQETQYFGPGTRLLVL.

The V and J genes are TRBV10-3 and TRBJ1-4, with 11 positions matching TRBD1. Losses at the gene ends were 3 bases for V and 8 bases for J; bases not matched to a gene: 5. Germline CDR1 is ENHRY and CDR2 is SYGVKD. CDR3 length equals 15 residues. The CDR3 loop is CAISDPGQGDEKLFF. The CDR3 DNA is TGTGCCATCAGTGACCCGGGACAGGGGGACGAAAAACTGTTTTTT.

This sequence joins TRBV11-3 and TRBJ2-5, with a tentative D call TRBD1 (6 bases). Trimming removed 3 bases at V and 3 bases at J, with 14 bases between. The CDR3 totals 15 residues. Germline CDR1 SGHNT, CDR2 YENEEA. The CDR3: CASSFTGKVEETQYF. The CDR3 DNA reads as TGTGCCAGCAGCTTTACAGGGAAGGTCGAAGAGACCCAGTACTTC.

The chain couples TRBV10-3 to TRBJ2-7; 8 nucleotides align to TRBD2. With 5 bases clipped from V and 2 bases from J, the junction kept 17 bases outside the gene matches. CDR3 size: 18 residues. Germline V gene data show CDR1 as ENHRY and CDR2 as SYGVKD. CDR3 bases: TGTGCCATCAGTCCCTTTGGTAGCGGGGTTGCATTGCCCTACGAGCAGTACTTC. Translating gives CAISPFGSGVALPYEQYF.

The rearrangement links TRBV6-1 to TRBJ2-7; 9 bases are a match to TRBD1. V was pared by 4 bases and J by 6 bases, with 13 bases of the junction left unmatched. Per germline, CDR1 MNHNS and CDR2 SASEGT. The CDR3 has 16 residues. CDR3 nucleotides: TGTGCCAGCAGTGTGGGTGGAGACAGGGGGTCGGGCGAGCAGTACTTC. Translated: CASSVGGDRGSGEQYF.

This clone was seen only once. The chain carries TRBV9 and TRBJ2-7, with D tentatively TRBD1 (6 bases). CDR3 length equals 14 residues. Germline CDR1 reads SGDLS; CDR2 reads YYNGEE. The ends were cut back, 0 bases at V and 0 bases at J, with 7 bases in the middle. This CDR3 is CASSVDRDSYEQYF. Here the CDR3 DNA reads TGTGCCAGCAGCGTAGACAGGGACTCCTACGAGCAGTACTTC.

CDR3 loop: CASSTSWAETQYF. In DNA form, the CDR3 reads TGTGCCAGTAGTACCAGCTGGGCGGAGACCCAGTACTTC. This rearrangement joins TRBV19 to TRBJ2-5; the D is unclear. Germline CDR1 and CDR2: LNHDA and SQIVND (reference sequence). The CDR3 is 13 amino acids. V lost 4 bases, J lost 5 bases, and 11 bases lay in between.

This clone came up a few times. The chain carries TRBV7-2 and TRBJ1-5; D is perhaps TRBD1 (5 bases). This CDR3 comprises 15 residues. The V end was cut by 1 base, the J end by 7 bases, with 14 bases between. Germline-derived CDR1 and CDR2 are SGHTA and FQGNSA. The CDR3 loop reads CASSLVTGSNQPQHF. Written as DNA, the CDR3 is TGTGCCAGCAGCTTAGTCACAGGTAGTAACCAGCCCCAGCATTTT.

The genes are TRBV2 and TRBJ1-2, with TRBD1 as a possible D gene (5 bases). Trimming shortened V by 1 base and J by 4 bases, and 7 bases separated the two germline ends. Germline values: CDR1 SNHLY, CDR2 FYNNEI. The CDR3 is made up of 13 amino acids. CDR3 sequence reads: CASSEGQGYGYTF. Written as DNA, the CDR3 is TGTGCCAGCAGTGAAGGGCAGGGCTATGGCTACACCTTC.